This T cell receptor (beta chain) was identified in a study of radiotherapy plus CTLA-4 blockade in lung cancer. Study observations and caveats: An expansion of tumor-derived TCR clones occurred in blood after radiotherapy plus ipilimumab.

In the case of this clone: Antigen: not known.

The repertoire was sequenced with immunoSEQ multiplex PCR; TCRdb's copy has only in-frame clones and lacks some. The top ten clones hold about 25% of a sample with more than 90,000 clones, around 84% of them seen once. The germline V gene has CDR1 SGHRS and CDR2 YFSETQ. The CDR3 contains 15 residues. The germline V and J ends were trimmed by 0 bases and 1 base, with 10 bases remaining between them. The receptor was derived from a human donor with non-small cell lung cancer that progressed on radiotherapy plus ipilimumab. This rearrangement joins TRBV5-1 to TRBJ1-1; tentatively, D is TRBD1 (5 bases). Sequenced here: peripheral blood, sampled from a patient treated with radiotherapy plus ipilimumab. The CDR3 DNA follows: TGCGCCAGCAGCTTGGCGGGGACCTCGAACACTGAAGCTTTCTTT. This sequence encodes CASSLAGTSNTEAFF. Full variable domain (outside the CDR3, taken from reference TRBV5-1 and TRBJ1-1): KAGVTQTPRYLIKTRGQQVTLSCSPISGHRSVSWYQQTPGQGLQFLFEYFSETQRNKGNFPGRFSGRQFSNSRSEMNVSTLELGDSALYLCASSLAGTSNTEAFFGQGTRLTVV.